This T cell receptor beta chain was identified in a study of control samples from healthy donors and cancer patients. TCRdb's copy holds only in-frame clones and misses some; the assay was immunoSEQ multiplex PCR. Of approximately 100,000 clones listed, roughly 82% are singletons. Trimming left V 2 bases short and J 0 bases short, with 8 bases between. The CDR3 has 14 amino acids. Germline values: CDR1 MNHEY, CDR2 SVGAGI. The TCR was taken from a man between 60 and 75 years old in good health. The chain joins TRBV6-5 to TRBJ2-7; a possible D gene is TRBD2 (5 bases). What was sequenced was blood. The CDR3 loop reads CASSYTGSSYEQYF. The CDR3 coding sequence is TGTGCCAGCAGTTACACGGGGAGCTCCTACGAGCAGTACTTC.